This T cell receptor beta chain was observed in a study of shared clonotypes between healthy human individuals (dated by TCRdb to 2020 to 2022). About the investigation overall: Three men and a couple of women, aged 18 to 49 years, made up the cohort. For each donor, CD4 naive and CD4 memory were each given three plates, CD8 naive was given two plates, and CD8 memory was given one plate. The study deeply sequenced blood TCR repertoires of five healthy adults to estimate repertoire size and the extent of clonotype sharing between individuals. Different laboratories and diverse techniques were used to prepare libraries and sequence TCR repertoires, to increase sequencing depth and limit assay-specific biases. Each donor's leukapheresis produced roughly between roughly 0.85 and 9.5 billion PBMCs. What the research found in general, with its limitations: Compared with non-shared clonotypes, clonotypes shared by all four sorted-subset donors had higher generation probabilities. Pairwise subsampling led to the expectation that sequencing depth would affect the degree of clonotype sharing among donors. Because the study included only a small number of donors, the genetic and exposure-history diversity represented was limited. Larger estimated clonotype richness was generally found for naive subsets than for memory subsets. Across a handful of donors, around 5% of naive CD4, roughly 3.3% of naive CD8, 2.3% of memory CD4, and 0.4% to 0.45% of memory CD8 clonotypes were shared. Even with the large sequencing depth, rarefaction of the sorted-subset datasets indicated that sequencing was incomplete. Sampling was restricted to blood, and TCR repertoires in tissues likely differ from the TCR repertoires found in blood.

Using the deep immunoSEQ assay, multiplex PCR amplified TCR CDR3 regions from genomic DNA. Extracted genomic DNA from each cell subset was distributed evenly across all wells of several immunoSEQ 96-well plates, and each plate was treated as a replicate. For sorted subsets, approximately 190 ng genomic DNA, equal to 30,000 or so T cell genomes, was loaded into each replicate PCR. Purified libraries were measured with a Qubit 3.0 fluorometer, size-checked on a Bioanalyzer 2100, and measured again with the KAPA Library Quantification kit. Every immunoSEQ 96-well plate was sequenced on a dedicated single-read 150-cycle Illumina NextSeq 550 flow cell. From the authors' description of their analysis: Because the immunoSEQ output held only junctional sequences and lacked quality scores, the filtering could not match the filtering applied to full-length reads. Sequences were annotated with PyIR, a Python wrapper for IgBLAST v1.9, and V/J genes and CDR3 were assigned using IMGT germline references. Reads were removed for weak V/J assignments (E-value above 1e-6), missing CDR3, stop codons, out-of-frame junctions, or ambiguous translated residues. A V3J clonotype was defined by an identical inferred V gene, J gene, and CDR3 amino acid sequence. Percentage overlap between repertoires was calculated by dividing the number of shared unique clonotypes by the size of the smaller repertoire. Three approaches were used to assess repertoire richness: RTK rarefaction, the Chao1 estimator, and Recon v2.1 estimates of unobserved clonotypes. Generation probabilities for all TCRbeta clonotypes obtained by the gDNA method from a handful of donors were computed using OLGA. The clones in this table, taken by TCRdb from immuneACCESS, are in-frame only. Not every clone is retained; where verified, under half of the shortfall comes from an unresolved V gene, and the cause of the rest is unknown. Clonal size and the V and J genes are those of that table, whereas D and trimming came from the DNA. The sample records about 1.5 million clones, roughly 96% of which are singletons. Roughly 1.2% of the sample comes from the top ten.

The CDR3 measures 12 amino acids from cysteine to phenylalanine. Solely the CDR3 DNA is kept, with 36 bases framed from the first base. Deletion took 2 bases off V and 1 base off J, with a span of 4 bases between the germline ends. Based on the germline V gene (reference sequence), the CDR1 and CDR2 sequences are SGHNT and YYREEE. As to this clone: It has no known antigen specificity. No quality values exist for individual bases; no much larger clone is one base distant.

The donors were healthy, HIV-negative adults who had no recently reported acute infections or vaccinations. Only Caucasian adults living in Nashville, Tennessee, USA were represented among the donors. CD4+ T cells were enriched by magnetic negative selection; naive cells were then positively selected on CD45RA, and the negative fraction formed the memory subset. Blood was collected by leukapheresis, and PBMCs were isolated by Ficoll-Histopaque density gradient centrifugation and then cryopreserved in liquid nitrogen vapor phase. Purity and quantity of every magnetically sorted T cell population were checked by analytical flow cytometry. Genomic DNA was isolated from each sorted fraction and quantified by UV absorbance on a Nanodrop 2000c.

The receptor comes from a man aged 25 to 40 in good health. The sequence joins TRBV5-4 to TRBJ2-7, with the D segment identity uncertain. The sequencing sample was made of naive CD4+ T cells sorted from blood. The meaning of the sample's cell subset or site label: CD45RA+ positively selected. The CDR3 region: CASSFQSYEQYF. The bases read TGTGCCAGCAGCTTTCAGTCCTACGAGCAGTACTTC. Here the CDR3 is joined to the reference TRBV5-4 and TRBJ2-7 genes, and the full variable domain is: ETGVTQSPTHLIKTRGQQVTLRCSSQSGHNTVSWYQQALGQGPQFIFQYYREEENGRGNFPPRFSGLQFPNYSSELNVNALELDDSALYLCASSFQSYEQYFGPGTRLTVT.